The clone carrying this T cell receptor beta chain was seen a handful of times. Its matching antigen is unknown. Germline V gene sequence: CDR1 SQVTM, CDR2 ANQGSEA. The CDR3 is 13 amino acids. V shed 7 bases, J shed 4 bases, and the junction held 8 bases outside the gene matches. This specimen belongs to a study of beta chain features in type 1 diabetes. General study points: Lower insertion and higher deletion counts appeared at VDJ junctions in type 1 diabetes patients.

cDNA synthesis used the whole RNA isolate, giving expressed TCRB sequences. The repertoire was sequenced with immunoSEQ multiplex PCR; TCRdb's copy has only in-frame clones and lacks some. The repertoire holds approximately 380,000 clones, with about 15% as singletons. The sequence came from a woman aged 18 to 35 in good health. Specimen: naive CD4+ T cells from blood. The chain couples TRBV29-1 to TRBJ1-1; 8 nucleotides match TRBD1. The CDR3 region has the DNA TGCAGCGGGGAAAACACAGGGGGCACTGAAGCTTTCTTT. Its translation: CSGENTGGTEAFF.